A selection of T cell receptor beta chains follows, all from one sample in a study of identical twins. MiXCR, applied by TCRdb to the 5' RACE reads, yields one record per CDR3 protein. This repertoire shows roughly 1,500,000 distinct CDR3 sequences, around 33% found once; its top ten account for under 0.35%. Sequences were obtained from cord blood. These receptors were obtained from a newborn girl in good health. Each CDR3 is given without its conserved first and last residue. The order of the fields is V gene, J gene, CDR3 protein.

v_gene: TRBV20-1; j_gene: TRBJ2-7; CDR3aa: SARAPIPVVEQY
v_gene: TRBV6-1; j_gene: TRBJ2-1; CDR3aa: ASSDKQF
v_gene: TRBV27; j_gene: TRBJ2-1; CDR3aa: ARPWEGQETQF
v_gene: TRBV11-2; j_gene: TRBJ2-5; CDR3aa: ASRRMETQY
v_gene: TRBV13; j_gene: TRBJ2-3; CDR3aa: ASSSLLRRQAQY
v_gene: TRBV20-1; j_gene: TRBJ1-6; CDR3aa: SAAPGTSDSPLH
v_gene: TRBV27; j_gene: TRBJ2-7; CDR3aa: ASSFGGSAYELY
v_gene: TRBV20-1; j_gene: TRBJ2-1; CDR3aa: SAKKASSYNEQF
v_gene: TRBV5-5; j_gene: TRBJ1-2; CDR3aa: ASSRTTENYGYT
v_gene: TRBV7-2; j_gene: TRBJ2-2; CDR3aa: ASSLAMGTGELF
v_gene: TRBV11-2; j_gene: TRBJ2-7; CDR3aa: ASSFSDLFGGEMESCEQY
v_gene: TRBV5-4; j_gene: TRBJ1-1; CDR3aa: ASSRGIGRDTEAF
v_gene: TRBV5-1; j_gene: TRBJ2-3; CDR3aa: ASSIPSSGVSTDTQY
v_gene: TRBV20-1; j_gene: TRBJ2-3; CDR3aa: SAVPGSKRADTQY
v_gene: TRBV11-2; j_gene: TRBJ1-4; CDR3aa: ASSLSGRGNEKLF
v_gene: TRBV3-1; j_gene: TRBJ2-1; CDR3aa: ASSQGWTSHEQF
v_gene: TRBV19; j_gene: TRBJ2-1; CDR3aa: ASSIDHRGGNYNEQF
v_gene: TRBV12-3/TRBV12-4; j_gene: TRBJ1-1; CDR3aa: ASSFVDRGAEAF
v_gene: TRBV20-1; j_gene: TRBJ2-1; CDR3aa: SARDDQLSYNEQF
v_gene: TRBV27; j_gene: -; CDR3aa: ASSSPLARQGREQY
v_gene: TRBV9; j_gene: TRBJ1-2; CDR3aa: ASSPSWDYGYT
v_gene: TRBV14; j_gene: TRBJ2-7; CDR3aa: ASSQGQDREQY
v_gene: TRBV12-3/TRBV12-4; j_gene: TRBJ2-7; CDR3aa: ASRWNRQGVDNEQY
v_gene: TRBV5-6; j_gene: TRBJ2-3; CDR3aa: ASSFGGARDTQY
v_gene: TRBV20-1; j_gene: -; CDR3aa: SARTSSPNEQY
v_gene: TRBV27; j_gene: TRBJ1-5; CDR3aa: ASSPHWTAYSNQPQH
v_gene: TRBV12-3/TRBV12-4; j_gene: TRBJ2-1; CDR3aa: ASSSGTRATWQF
v_gene: TRBV6-1; j_gene: TRBJ2-3; CDR3aa: ASTYDRRTDTQY
v_gene: TRBV6-2/TRBV6-3; j_gene: TRBJ1-5; CDR3aa: AISNRDENQPQH
v_gene: TRBV5-1; j_gene: TRBJ1-2; CDR3aa: ASSLMGVDGYT
v_gene: TRBV6-6; j_gene: TRBJ2-2; CDR3aa: ASSYSEGGTNTGELF
v_gene: TRBV20-1; j_gene: TRBJ1-1; CDR3aa: SARGDRPPPEAF
v_gene: TRBV5-1; j_gene: TRBJ1-1; CDR3aa: ASSFGTGYDTEAF
v_gene: TRBV4-1; j_gene: TRBJ2-3; CDR3aa: ASSPGGARKPNTQY
v_gene: TRBV7-2; j_gene: TRBJ2-7; CDR3aa: ASSPRADLYEQY
v_gene: TRBV28; j_gene: TRBJ1-4; CDR3aa: ASRRFRVSTNEKLF
v_gene: TRBV3-1; j_gene: TRBJ2-1; CDR3aa: ASSQALYRSGYEQF
v_gene: TRBV27; j_gene: TRBJ2-3; CDR3aa: ASRQGFSADTQY
v_gene: TRBV12-3/TRBV12-4; j_gene: TRBJ2-1; CDR3aa: ASGGGSKEQF
v_gene: TRBV21-1; j_gene: TRBJ2-2; CDR3aa: ASSWDGRVTGELF
v_gene: TRBV29-1; j_gene: TRBJ1-1; CDR3aa: SATRSTGNTEAF
v_gene: TRBV27; j_gene: TRBJ2-3; CDR3aa: ASSISGYTDTQY
v_gene: TRBV27; j_gene: TRBJ1-1; CDR3aa: ASSLFGRGGLNTEAF
v_gene: TRBV4-1; j_gene: TRBJ1-4; CDR3aa: ASSRDRIEKLF
v_gene: TRBV5-1; j_gene: TRBJ2-5; CDR3aa: ASSFNSLETQY
v_gene: TRBV28; j_gene: TRBJ2-2; CDR3aa: ASSLGGTEELF
v_gene: TRBV3-1; j_gene: TRBJ2-1; CDR3aa: ASSQERLAGGLEQF
v_gene: TRBV12-3/TRBV12-4; j_gene: TRBJ2-5; CDR3aa: ASSPLLAIRETQY
v_gene: TRBV30; j_gene: TRBJ2-3; CDR3aa: AWSGEGNTDTQY
v_gene: TRBV27; j_gene: TRBJ2-1; CDR3aa: ASSFNGGNEQF
v_gene: TRBV7-2; j_gene: TRBJ1-2; CDR3aa: ASSFFRDHVGYT
v_gene: TRBV5-1; j_gene: TRBJ1-1; CDR3aa: ASPRALNTEAF
v_gene: TRBV27; j_gene: TRBJ1-6; CDR3aa: ASSLATSGSPLH
v_gene: TRBV4-1; j_gene: TRBJ1-5; CDR3aa: ASSQPGQGFQPQH
v_gene: TRBV20-1; j_gene: TRBJ1-2; CDR3aa: SARGPRQDFNYGYT
v_gene: TRBV4-2; j_gene: TRBJ2-3; CDR3aa: ASSQDRSGSTDTQY
v_gene: TRBV11-2; j_gene: TRBJ2-7; CDR3aa: ASSVLAGAYEQY
v_gene: TRBV27; j_gene: TRBJ2-1; CDR3aa: ASSPAGGQYNEQF
v_gene: TRBV7-2; j_gene: TRBJ2-7; CDR3aa: ASSLFGTSGYEQY